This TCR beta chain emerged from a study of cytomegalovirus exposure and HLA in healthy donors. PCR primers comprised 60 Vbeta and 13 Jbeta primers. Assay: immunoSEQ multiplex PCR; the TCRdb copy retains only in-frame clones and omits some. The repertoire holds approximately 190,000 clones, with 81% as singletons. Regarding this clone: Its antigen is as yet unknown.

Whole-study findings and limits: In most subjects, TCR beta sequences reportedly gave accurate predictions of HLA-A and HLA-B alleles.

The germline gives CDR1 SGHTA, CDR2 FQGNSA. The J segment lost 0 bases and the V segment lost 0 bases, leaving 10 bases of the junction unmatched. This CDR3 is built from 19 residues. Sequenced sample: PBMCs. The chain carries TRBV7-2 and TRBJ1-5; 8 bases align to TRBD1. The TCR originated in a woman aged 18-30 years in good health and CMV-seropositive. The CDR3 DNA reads TGTGCCAGCAGCTTAGCCACCGGGACAGGAGACTATAGCAATCAGCCCCAGCATTTT. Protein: CASSLATGTGDYSNQPQHF.